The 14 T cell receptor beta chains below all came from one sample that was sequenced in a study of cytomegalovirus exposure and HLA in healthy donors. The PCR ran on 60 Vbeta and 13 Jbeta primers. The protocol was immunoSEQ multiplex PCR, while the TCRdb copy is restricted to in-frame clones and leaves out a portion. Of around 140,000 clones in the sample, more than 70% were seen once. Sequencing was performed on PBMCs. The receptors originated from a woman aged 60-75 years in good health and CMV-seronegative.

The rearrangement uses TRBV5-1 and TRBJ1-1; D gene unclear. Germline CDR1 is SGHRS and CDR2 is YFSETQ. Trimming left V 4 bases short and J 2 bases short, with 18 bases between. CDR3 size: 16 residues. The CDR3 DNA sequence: TGCGCCAGCAGCCCTCGGGTGGGGAGGGAAAACACTGAAGCTTTCTTT. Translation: CASSPRVGRENTEAFF.

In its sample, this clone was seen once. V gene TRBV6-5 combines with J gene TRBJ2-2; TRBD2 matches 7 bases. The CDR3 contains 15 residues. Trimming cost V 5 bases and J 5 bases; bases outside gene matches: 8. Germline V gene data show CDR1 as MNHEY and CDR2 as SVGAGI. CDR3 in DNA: TGTGCCAGCAGTCACCGGGGAGGGCGGACCGGGGAGCTGTTTTTT. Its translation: CASSHRGGRTGELFF.

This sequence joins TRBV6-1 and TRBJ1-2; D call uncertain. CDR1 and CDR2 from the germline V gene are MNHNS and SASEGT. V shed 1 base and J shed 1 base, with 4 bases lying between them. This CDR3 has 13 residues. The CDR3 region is CASSEGLNYGYTF. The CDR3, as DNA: TGTGCCAGCAGTGAAGGGCTTAACTATGGCTACACCTTC.

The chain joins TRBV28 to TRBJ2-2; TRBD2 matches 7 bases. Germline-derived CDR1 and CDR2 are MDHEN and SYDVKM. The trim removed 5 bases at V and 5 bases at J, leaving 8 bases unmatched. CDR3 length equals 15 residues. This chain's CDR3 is CASSETSFGTGELFF. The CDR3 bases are TGTGCCAGCAGTGAGACTAGCTTTGGGACCGGGGAGCTGTTTTTT. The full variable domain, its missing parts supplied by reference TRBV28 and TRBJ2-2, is DVKVTQSSRYLVKRTGEKVFLECVQDMDHENMFWYRQDPGLGLRLIYFSYDVKMKEKGDIPEGYSVSREKKERFSLILESASTNQTSMYLCASSETSFGTGELFFGEGSRLTVL.

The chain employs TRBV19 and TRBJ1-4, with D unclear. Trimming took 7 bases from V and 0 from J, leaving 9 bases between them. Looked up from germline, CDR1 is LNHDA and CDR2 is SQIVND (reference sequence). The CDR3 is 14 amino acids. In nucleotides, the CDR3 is TGTGCCAGTACAGCGCCAACAACTAATGAAAAACTGTTTTTT. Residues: CASTAPTTNEKLFF. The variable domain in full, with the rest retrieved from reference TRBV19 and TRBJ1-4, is DGGITQSPKYLFRKEGQNVTLSCEQNLNHDAMYWYRQDPGQGLRLIYYSQIVNDFQKGDIAEGYSVSREKKESFPLTVTSAQKNPTAFYLCASTAPTTNEKLFFGSGTQLSVL.

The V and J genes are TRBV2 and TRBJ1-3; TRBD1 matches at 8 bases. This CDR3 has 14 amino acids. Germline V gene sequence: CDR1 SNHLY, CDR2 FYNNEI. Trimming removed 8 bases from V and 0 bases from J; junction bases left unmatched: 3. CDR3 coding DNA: TGTGCCAGCCAGGGGGCTCTCTCTGGAAACACCATATATTTT. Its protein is CASQGALSGNTIYF.

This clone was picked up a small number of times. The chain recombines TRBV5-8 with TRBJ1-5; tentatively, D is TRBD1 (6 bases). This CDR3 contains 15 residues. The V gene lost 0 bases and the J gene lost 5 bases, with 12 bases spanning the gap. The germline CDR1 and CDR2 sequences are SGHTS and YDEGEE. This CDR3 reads CASSLAGTLDQPQHF. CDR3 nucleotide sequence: TGTGCCAGCAGCTTGGCGGGGACACTGGATCAGCCCCAGCATTTT. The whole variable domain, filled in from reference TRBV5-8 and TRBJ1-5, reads EAGVTQSPTHLIKTRGQQATLRCSPISGHTSVYWYQQALGLGLQFLLWYDEGEERNRGNFPPRFSGRQFPNYSSELNVNALELEDSALYLCASSLAGTLDQPQHFGDGTRLSIL.

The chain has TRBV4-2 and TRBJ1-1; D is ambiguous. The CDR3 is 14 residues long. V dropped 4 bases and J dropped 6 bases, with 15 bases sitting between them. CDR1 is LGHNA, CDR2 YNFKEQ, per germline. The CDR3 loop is CASSPLQEAPEAFF. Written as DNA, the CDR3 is TGTGCCAGCAGCCCCCTGCAGGAGGCCCCTGAAGCTTTCTTT.

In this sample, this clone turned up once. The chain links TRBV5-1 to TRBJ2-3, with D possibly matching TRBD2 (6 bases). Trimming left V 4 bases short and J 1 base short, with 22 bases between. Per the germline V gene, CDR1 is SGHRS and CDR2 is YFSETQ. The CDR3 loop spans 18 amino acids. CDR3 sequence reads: CASSVGLPKSIGTDTQYF. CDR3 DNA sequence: TGCGCCAGCAGCGTGGGACTCCCGAAGTCTATCGGCACAGATACGCAGTATTTT.

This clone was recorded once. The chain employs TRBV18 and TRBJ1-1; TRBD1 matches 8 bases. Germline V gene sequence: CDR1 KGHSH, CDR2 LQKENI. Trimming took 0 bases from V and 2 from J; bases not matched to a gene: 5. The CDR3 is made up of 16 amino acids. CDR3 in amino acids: CASSPPGQAKNTEAFF. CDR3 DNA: TGTGCCAGCTCACCACCGGGACAGGCAAAAAACACTGAAGCTTTCTTT.

The CDR3 sequence is CASSLSLGWEAFF. The DNA for the CDR3 is TGTGCCAGCAGTCTCAGCCTCGGGTGGGAAGCTTTCTTT. The J gene is TRBJ1-1, the V gene TRBV2; D is undetermined. Trimming cost V 5 bases and J 8 bases, with 15 bases left between them. Germline CDR1 reads SNHLY; CDR2 reads FYNNEI. The CDR3 length is 13 residues.

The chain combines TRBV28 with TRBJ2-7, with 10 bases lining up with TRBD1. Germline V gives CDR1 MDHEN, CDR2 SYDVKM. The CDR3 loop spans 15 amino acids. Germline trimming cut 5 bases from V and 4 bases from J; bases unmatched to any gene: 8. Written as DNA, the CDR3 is TGTGCCAGCAGTCCGTCCGGGACAGGGGTTTACGAGCAGTACTTC. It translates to CASSPSGTGVYEQYF.

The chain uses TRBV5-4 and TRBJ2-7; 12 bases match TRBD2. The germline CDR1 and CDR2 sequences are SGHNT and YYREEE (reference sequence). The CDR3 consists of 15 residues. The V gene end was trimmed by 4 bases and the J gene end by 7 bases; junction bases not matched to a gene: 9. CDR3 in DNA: TGTGCCAGCAGCCCAGGACTAGCGGGAATGGGGGAGCAGTACTTC. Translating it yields CASSPGLAGMGEQYF.

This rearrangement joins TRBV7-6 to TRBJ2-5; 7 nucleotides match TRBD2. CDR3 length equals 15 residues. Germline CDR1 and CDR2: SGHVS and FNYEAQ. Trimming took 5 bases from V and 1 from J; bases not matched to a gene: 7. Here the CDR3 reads CASSPYGGTQETQYF. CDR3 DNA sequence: TGTGCCAGCAGCCCCTACGGGGGGACCCAAGAGACCCAGTACTTC.